These 27 T cell receptor beta chains were all obtained from the same sample, sequenced in a study of vaccination and CD4 T cells after COVID-19. The Oncomine TCR Beta short-read assay sequenced DNA from cultured CD4+ T cells. From the PCR reads, TCRdb called clonotypes with MiXCR, one entry per CDR3 protein. In the table there are roughly 4,200 distinct CDR3 sequences, roughly a third of which are singletons. The sample's treatment: roughly 11-day PBMC culture with coronavirus spike peptide pools or control peptides (ViraFEST assay). Investigators obtained the unexposed donor's CD4+ T cells before the COVID-19 pandemic (2011-2018). No antigen has been identified for these receptors. Input material: CD4+ T cells from blood, cultured in vitro. The receptors here all came from a human donor in good health.

V gene TRBV21-1 combines with J gene TRBJ2-5; TRBD2 is taken as the D call from the table, unchecked against the DNA. TRBV21-1 is an annotated pseudogene. The CDR3 is 14 amino acids. CDR3 loop: CASSKPGLAGTQYF. Written as DNA, the CDR3 is TGTGCCAGCAGCAAACCTGGACTAGCGGGGACCCAGTACTTC.

This clonotype was observed a few times. The J gene is TRBJ2-5, the V gene TRBV20-1; 9 nucleotides match TRBD2. This CDR3 contains 13 residues. Germline CDR1 DFQATT, CDR2 SNEGSKA (reference sequence). The ends lost 6 bases at V and 7 bases at J; junction bases unmatched: 9. This CDR3 reads CSAQAGGLGTQYF. The CDR3 bases are TGCAGTGCGCAAGCGGGGGGTCTCGGGACCCAGTACTTC.

The gene calls are TRBV20-1 and TRBJ2-2; TRBD1 matches at 9 bases. This CDR3 has 16 amino acids. CDR1 and CDR2 (germline): DFQATT, SNEGSKA (reference sequence). J lost 6 bases, V lost 1 base, and 9 bases had no gene match. Here the CDR3 DNA reads TGCAGTGCTAGAGGGGCCGGGACAGGGTCGGCCGGGGAGCTGTTTTTT. Translated: CSARGAGTGSAGELFF.

The chain joins TRBV20-1 to TRBJ1-2; a weak D match, TRBD1 (5 bases). CDR1 and CDR2 (germline): DFQATT, SNEGSKA (reference sequence). V lost 5 bases and J lost 4, with 14 bases in between. The CDR3 covers 13 residues. The CDR3 nucleotides read TGCAGTGCTTGGGACGAGGCGGGCTATGGCTACACCTTC. Translation: CSAWDEAGYGYTF.

The V and J genes are TRBV5-1 and TRBJ1-1, with 7 nucleotides matching TRBD1. J lost 11 bases, V lost 4 bases, and 14 bases had no gene match. The CDR3 consists of 14 residues. Germline loops: CDR1 SGHRS, CDR2 YFSETQ. In DNA, the CDR3 is TGCGCCAGCAGCCCCCAACAGGGGTCGGTGGAGGCTTTCTTT. It is translated as CASSPQQGSVEAFF. Full variable domain (missing parts from reference TRBV5-1 and TRBJ1-1): KAGVTQTPRYLIKTRGQQVTLSCSPISGHRSVSWYQQTPGQGLQFLFEYFSETQRNKGNFPGRFSGRQFSNSRSEMNVSTLELGDSALYLCASSPQQGSVEAFFGQGTRLTVV.

This clonotype was seen a handful of times. This CDR3 is CASSLVATGGYTF. DNA for the CDR3: TGCGCCAGCAGCTTGGTTGCGACAGGAGGCTACACCTTC. The V and J genes are TRBV5-1 and TRBJ1-2, with D tentatively TRBD1 (6 bases). V was pared by 0 bases and J by 8 bases, with 11 bases between. CDR1 is SGHRS and CDR2 is YFSETQ in the germline V gene. The CDR3 has 13 amino acids.

The chain uses TRBV5-8 and TRBJ2-7; the match to TRBD2 covers 8 bases. The CDR3 has 16 amino acids. Germline loops: CDR1 SGHTS, CDR2 YDEGEE. J gave up 3 bases and V 4 bases, and 12 bases lay outside the gene matches. The CDR3 DNA sequence: TGTGCCAGCAGCCCCGGTTCCTCGGGGGGGATCTACGAGCAGTACTTC. As protein: CASSPGSSGGIYEQYF.

This clonotype occurred a few times. The J gene is TRBJ1-5, the V gene TRBV7-9; unclear D gene. Trimming shortened V by 3 bases and J by 7 bases, and 19 bases separated the two germline ends. Germline V gene sequence: CDR1 SEHNR, CDR2 FQNEAQ (reference sequence). This CDR3 spans 16 amino acids. CDR3 in DNA: TGTGCCAGCAGCTTCCGGACGGGAGGTGTGGAACAGCCCCAGCATTTT. As protein: CASSFRTGGVEQPQHF.

This clonotype was observed once. This chain joins TRBV19 and TRBJ1-2; D is possibly TRBD1 (5 bases). Germline-derived CDR1 and CDR2 are LNHDA and SQIVND (reference sequence). The CDR3 runs to 14 residues. Trimming shortened V by 6 bases and J by 4 bases, and 15 bases separated the two germline ends. In nucleotides, the CDR3 is TGTGCCAGTAGGAGCCCCGGGACCCCCTATGGCTACACCTTC. Amino acids: CASRSPGTPYGYTF. Variable domain in full (rest from reference TRBV19 and TRBJ1-2): DGGITQSPKYLFRKEGQNVTLSCEQNLNHDAMYWYRQDPGQGLRLIYYSQIVNDFQKGDIAEGYSVSREKKESFPLTVTSAQKNPTAFYLCASRSPGTPYGYTFGSGTRLTVV.

V and J are TRBV6-1 and TRBJ1-2; D is uncertain. The CDR3 loop spans 12 amino acids. Germline V gene data show CDR1 as MNHNS and CDR2 as SASEGT. V was clipped by 1 base and J by 6 bases, with 6 bases between them. The CDR3 is CASSEVADGYTF. The CDR3 DNA sequence: TGTGCCAGCAGTGAAGTTGCAGATGGCTACACCTTC.

This clonotype appeared a few times. The V gene is TRBV19, the J gene TRBJ1-5; a weak D match, TRBD1 (5 bases). This CDR3 has 13 residues. The V end lost 5 bases, the J end lost 6 bases, and 11 bases lay between the germline ends. Germline V CDR1 and CDR2: LNHDA, SQIVND (reference sequence). In nucleotides, the CDR3 is TGTGCCAGTAGTGAGAATCAGGGTCAGCCCCAGCATTTT. As protein: CASSENQGQPQHF. The full variable domain, in which reference TRBV19 and TRBJ1-5 provide the parts outside the CDR3, is DGGITQSPKYLFRKEGQNVTLSCEQNLNHDAMYWYRQDPGQGLRLIYYSQIVNDFQKGDIAEGYSVSREKKESFPLTVTSAQKNPTAFYLCASSENQGQPQHFGDGTRLSIL.

This clonotype is classed as hyperexpanded. This chain connects TRBV20-1 to TRBJ2-1; D possibly corresponds to TRBD2 (6 bases). The ends were cut back, 3 bases at V and 2 bases at J, with 11 bases in the middle. Germline V gives CDR1 DFQATT, CDR2 SNEGSKA (reference sequence). This CDR3 region has 14 residues. Here the CDR3 DNA reads TGCAGTGCTAGCCAAGGACTACCCTACAATGAGCAGTTCTTC. Amino acids: CSASQGLPYNEQFF.

This chain joins TRBV2 and TRBJ1-6, with 8 bases matching TRBD1. The CDR3 runs to 14 residues. From germline, CDR1 is SNHLY and CDR2 FYNNEI. Trimming took 3 bases from V and 7 from J; bases not matched to a gene: 2. This chain's CDR3 is CASSEDRANSPLHF. The CDR3 DNA reads TGTGCCAGCAGTGAGGACAGGGCGAATTCACCCCTCCACTTT.

The chain employs TRBV7-3 and TRBJ2-7; 8 bases map to TRBD1. CDR1 and CDR2 from the germline V gene are SGHTA and FQGTGA. This CDR3 is 14 amino acids long. Trimming cost V 4 bases and J 5 bases; bases outside gene matches: 7. The CDR3 nucleotides read TGTGCCAGCAGCTCTGGACAGGGATGGGACGAGCAGTACTTC. Translation gives CASSSGQGWDEQYF.

The V and J genes are TRBV6-1 and TRBJ2-1, with D possibly matching TRBD2 (5 bases). The CDR3 is 16 residues long. Germline CDR1 is MNHNS and CDR2 is SASEGT. Trimming removed 5 bases at V and 4 bases at J, with 18 bases between. The CDR3 DNA is TGTGCCAGCAGTCCCCTGGCGGGCTTTTCTTACAATGAGCAGTTCTTC. It yields the protein CASSPLAGFSYNEQFF.

V gene TRBV20-1 combines with J gene TRBJ1-3, with D hard to call. The CDR3 sequence is 13 residues long. CDR1 and CDR2 (germline): DFQATT, SNEGSKA (reference sequence). V was cut by 5 bases and J by 0 bases, with 8 bases left in between. The CDR3: CSARDISGNTIYF. DNA for the CDR3: TGCAGTGCTCGGGATATCTCTGGAAACACCATATATTTT.

V and J are TRBV30 and TRBJ2-7, with D maybe TRBD1 (5 bases). Germline V gene sequence: CDR1 GTSNPN, CDR2 SVGIG (reference sequence). V was cut by 0 bases and J by 11 bases, with 11 bases left in between. CDR3 size: 11 residues. The CDR3 region is CAWSVGDREYF. The CDR3 DNA reads as TGTGCCTGGAGTGTAGGGGATAGAGAGTACTTC. Supplemented by reference TRBV30 and TRBJ2-7, the full variable domain reads SQTIHQWPATLVQPVGSPLSLECTVEGTSNPNLYWYRQAAGRGLQLLFYSVGIGQISSEVPQNLSASRPQDRQFILSSKKLLLSDSGFYLCAWSVGDREYFGPGTRLTVT.

This clonotype occurred a few times. The V gene is TRBV6-1, the J gene TRBJ1-6; the match to TRBD1 covers 7 bases. Germline V gene data show CDR1 as MNHNS and CDR2 as SASEGT. The CDR3 has 16 amino acids. The V and J ends lost 5 bases and 8 bases, in that order; junction bases with no gene match: 12. The chain's CDR3 is CASSTTRQGIYSPLHF. The CDR3 DNA follows: TGTGCCAGCAGTACAACCCGACAGGGCATTTATTCACCCCTCCACTTT.

V gene TRBV6-5 combines with J gene TRBJ1-5; D not resolved. The CDR3 extends over 13 amino acids. CDR1 is MNHEY, CDR2 SVGAGI, per germline. Trimming cost V 8 bases and J 3 bases, with 11 bases left between them. The CDR3 DNA reads TGTGCCAGCGTTACACAGTCCAATCAGCCCCAGCATTTT. It yields the protein CASVTQSNQPQHF.

There are a few counts of this clonotype. The rearrangement links TRBV23-1 to TRBJ1-5, with D possibly matching TRBD1 (5 bases). TRBV23-1 belongs to the ORF category, with a function that is uncertain. This CDR3 spans 14 amino acids. V lost 4 bases and J lost 5, with 12 bases in between. CDR3 nucleotide sequence: TGCGCCAGCAGTCGCACGGTCAGGGATCAGCCCCAGCATTTT. Amino acid sequence: CASSRTVRDQPQHF.

V and J are TRBV5-6 and TRBJ1-6; D is perhaps TRBD1 (6 bases). This CDR3 comprises 13 residues. Between the trimmed V and J ends, which lost 3 bases and 11 bases, there was a span of 12 bases. The germline V gene has CDR1 SGHDT and CDR2 YYEEEE. CDR3 in amino acids: CASSSGVVTPLHF. The CDR3 DNA reads TGTGCCAGCAGCTCAGGGGTGGTAACACCCCTCCACTTT.

This clonotype was picked up a small number of times. V and J are TRBV7-9 and TRBJ1-3, with D unclear. CDR1 and CDR2 (germline): SEHNR, FQNEAQ (reference sequence). This CDR3 contains 13 residues. Trimming took off 6 bases at V and 0 bases at J, with 6 bases between the two ends. Here the CDR3 DNA reads TGTGCCAGCAGGGACCCCTCTGGAAACACCATATATTTT. Translation gives CASRDPSGNTIYF.

This chain uses TRBV18 with TRBJ1-1, with D maybe TRBD1 (6 bases). V was clipped by 5 bases and J by 3 bases, with 16 bases between them. CDR1 and CDR2 (germline): KGHSH, LQKENI. The CDR3 has 15 amino acids. CDR3 sequence: CASSSQGGRDTEAFF. The CDR3 DNA reads TGTGCCAGCTCATCACAGGGAGGGCGTGACACTGAAGCTTTCTTT. Combining the CDR3 with reference TRBV18 and TRBJ1-1 gives the whole variable domain NAGVMQNPRHLVRRRGQEARLRCSPMKGHSHVYWYRQLPEEGLKFMVYLQKENIIDESGMPKERFSAEFPKEGPSILRIQQVVRGDSAAYFCASSSQGGRDTEAFFGQGTRLTVV.

This clonotype has only a few counts. The chain joins TRBV11-2 to TRBJ2-7; TRBD1 might be the D (5 bases). The CDR3 covers 12 residues. The V gene lost 3 bases and the J gene lost 7 bases, with 10 bases spanning the gap. Looked up from germline, CDR1 is SGHAT and CDR2 is FQNNGV. The CDR3 spells CASSLGRGEQYF. CDR3 DNA: TGTGCCAGCAGCTTGGGAAGGGGTGAGCAGTACTTC. The full variable domain, completed using reference TRBV11-2 and TRBJ2-7, is EAGVAQSPRYKIIEKRQSVAFWCNPISGHATLYWYQQILGQGPKLLIQFQNNGVVDDSQLPKDRFSAERLKGVDSTLKIQPAKLEDSAVYLCASSLGRGEQYFGPGTRLTVT.

The chain recombines TRBV11-1 with TRBJ1-3, with no clear D. Trimming took 5 bases from V and 1 from J, leaving 15 bases between them. Per the germline V gene, CDR1 is SGHAT and CDR2 is FQDESV (reference sequence). The CDR3 sequence is 16 residues long. The CDR3 sequence: CASSRRRLGSGNTIYF. In DNA form, the CDR3 reads TGTGCCAGCAGCCGGAGGCGGTTGGGGTCTGGAAACACCATATATTTT.

This rearrangement joins TRBV12-5 to TRBJ1-6; 7 nucleotides match TRBD1. From germline, CDR1 is LGHNT and CDR2 FRNRAP. This CDR3 has 12 amino acids. Trimming removed 6 bases from V and 9 bases from J; junction bases left unmatched: 2. This CDR3 is CASGRDSSPLHF. The CDR3, as DNA: TGTGCTAGTGGACGGGACAGTTCACCCCTCCACTTT.

The J gene is TRBJ2-7, the V gene TRBV7-9; D possibly matches TRBD1 or TRBD2 (6 bases each). The germline V and J ends were trimmed by 2 bases and 5 bases, with 19 bases remaining between them. This CDR3 has 16 amino acids. CDR1 is SEHNR, CDR2 FQNEAQ, per germline (reference sequence). The DNA of the CDR3 is TGTGCCAGCAGCTTAAAGGTATCGGGGGCCTTGGACGAGCAGTACTTC. Encoded protein: CASSLKVSGALDEQYF.